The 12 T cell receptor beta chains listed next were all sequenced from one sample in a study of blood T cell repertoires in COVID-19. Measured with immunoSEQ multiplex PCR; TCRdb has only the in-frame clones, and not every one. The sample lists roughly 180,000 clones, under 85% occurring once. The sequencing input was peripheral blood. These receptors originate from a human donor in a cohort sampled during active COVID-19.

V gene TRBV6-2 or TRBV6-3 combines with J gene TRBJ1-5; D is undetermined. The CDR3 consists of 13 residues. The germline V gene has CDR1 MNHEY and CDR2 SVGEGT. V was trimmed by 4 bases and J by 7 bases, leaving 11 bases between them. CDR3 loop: CASSSRDGQPQHF. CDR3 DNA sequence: TGTGCCAGCAGTTCCCGCGACGGGCAGCCCCAGCATTTT.

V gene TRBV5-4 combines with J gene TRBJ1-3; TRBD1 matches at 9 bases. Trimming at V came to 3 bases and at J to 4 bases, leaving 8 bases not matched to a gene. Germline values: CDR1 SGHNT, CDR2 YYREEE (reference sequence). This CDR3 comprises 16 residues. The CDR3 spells CASSWVGQGPGNTIYF. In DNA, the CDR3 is TGTGCCAGCAGCTGGGTAGGACAGGGGCCCGGAAACACCATATATTTT.

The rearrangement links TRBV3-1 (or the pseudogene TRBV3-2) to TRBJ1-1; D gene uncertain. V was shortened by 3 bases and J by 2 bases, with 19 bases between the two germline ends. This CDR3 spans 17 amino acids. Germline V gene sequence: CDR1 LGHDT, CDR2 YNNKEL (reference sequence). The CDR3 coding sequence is TGTGCCAGCAGCCACACAAGGAGGGCTCTGGTAAACACTGAAGCTTTCTTT. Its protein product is CASSHTRRALVNTEAFF.

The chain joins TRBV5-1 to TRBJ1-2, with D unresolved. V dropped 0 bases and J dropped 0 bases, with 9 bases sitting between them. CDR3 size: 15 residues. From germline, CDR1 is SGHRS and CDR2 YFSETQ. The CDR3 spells CASSLGRRTNYGYTF. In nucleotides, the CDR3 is TGCGCCAGCAGCTTGGGGAGGAGGACTAACTATGGCTACACCTTC.

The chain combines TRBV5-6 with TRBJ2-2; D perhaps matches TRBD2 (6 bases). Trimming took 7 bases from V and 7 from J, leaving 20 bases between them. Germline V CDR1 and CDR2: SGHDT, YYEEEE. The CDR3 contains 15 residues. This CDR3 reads CASGRRDFLGGELFF. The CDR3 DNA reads TGTGCCAGCGGGAGGAGGGATTTTCTGGGCGGGGAGCTGTTTTTT. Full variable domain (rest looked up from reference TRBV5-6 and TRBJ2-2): DAGVTQSPTHLIKTRGQQVTLRCSPKSGHDTVSWYQQALGQGPQFIFQYYEEEERQRGNFPDRFSGHQFPNYSSELNVNALLLGDSALYLCASGRRDFLGGELFFGEGSRLTVL.

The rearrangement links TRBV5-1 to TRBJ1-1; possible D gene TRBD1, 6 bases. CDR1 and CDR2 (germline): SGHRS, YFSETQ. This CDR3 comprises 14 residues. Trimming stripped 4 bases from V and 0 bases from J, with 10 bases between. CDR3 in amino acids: CASSGGHLNTEAFF. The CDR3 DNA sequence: TGCGCCAGCAGCGGGGGACACCTGAACACTGAAGCTTTCTTT. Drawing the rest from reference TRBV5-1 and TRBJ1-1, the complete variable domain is KAGVTQTPRYLIKTRGQQVTLSCSPISGHRSVSWYQQTPGQGLQFLFEYFSETQRNKGNFPGRFSGRQFSNSRSEMNVSTLELGDSALYLCASSGGHLNTEAFFGQGTRLTVV.

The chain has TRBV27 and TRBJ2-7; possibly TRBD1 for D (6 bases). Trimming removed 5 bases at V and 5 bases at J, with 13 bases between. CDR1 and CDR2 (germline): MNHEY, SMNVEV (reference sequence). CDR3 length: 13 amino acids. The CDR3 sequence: CASSPTYRDEQYF. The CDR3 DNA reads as TGTGCCAGCAGTCCTACCTACAGGGACGAGCAGTACTTC.

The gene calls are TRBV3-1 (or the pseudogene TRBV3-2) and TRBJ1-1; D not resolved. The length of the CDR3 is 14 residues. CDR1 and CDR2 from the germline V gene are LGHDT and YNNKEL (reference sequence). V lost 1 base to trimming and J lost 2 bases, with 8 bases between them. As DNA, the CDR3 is TGTGCCAGCAGCCAAGGCCCTAGTAACACTGAAGCTTTCTTT. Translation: CASSQGPSNTEAFF.

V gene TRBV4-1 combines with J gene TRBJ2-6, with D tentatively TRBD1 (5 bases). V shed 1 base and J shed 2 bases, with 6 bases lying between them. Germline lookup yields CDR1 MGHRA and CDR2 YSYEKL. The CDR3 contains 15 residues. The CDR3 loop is CASSQVGAGANVLTF. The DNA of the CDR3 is TGCGCCAGCAGCCAAGTAGGGGCTGGGGCCAACGTCCTGACTTTC.

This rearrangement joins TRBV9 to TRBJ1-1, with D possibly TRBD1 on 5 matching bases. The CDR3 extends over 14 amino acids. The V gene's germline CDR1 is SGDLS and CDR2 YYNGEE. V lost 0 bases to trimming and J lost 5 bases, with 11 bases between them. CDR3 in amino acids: CASSVVDDRTEAFF. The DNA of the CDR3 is TGTGCCAGCAGCGTAGTAGACGACAGAACTGAAGCTTTCTTT.

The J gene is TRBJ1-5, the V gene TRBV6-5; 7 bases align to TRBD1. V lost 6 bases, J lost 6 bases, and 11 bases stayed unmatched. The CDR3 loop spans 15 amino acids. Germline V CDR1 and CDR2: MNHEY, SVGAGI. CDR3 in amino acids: CASRHPGQPVQPQHF. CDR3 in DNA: TGTGCCAGCAGACATCCGGGACAGCCCGTTCAGCCCCAGCATTTT.

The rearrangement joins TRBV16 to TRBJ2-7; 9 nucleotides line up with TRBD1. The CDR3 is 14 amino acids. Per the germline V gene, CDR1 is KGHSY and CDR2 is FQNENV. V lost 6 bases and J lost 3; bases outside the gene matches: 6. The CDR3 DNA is TGTGCCAGCAGTCCCGGGACAGGGATCTACGAGCAGTACTTC. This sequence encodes CASSPGTGIYEQYF.